These T cell receptor beta chains were read from a single sample in a study of chemoradiotherapy in HPV16-positive cancers. Here immunoSEQ multiplex PCR was the method, and the copy in TCRdb shows in-frame clones only, minus some. The data show approximately 1,300 clones, around three quarters seen once. This material consisted of tumor tissue, taken from a patient who underwent chemoradiotherapy. The receptor source for this set is a human donor with HPV-associated anogenital cancer. The CDR3 runs from the conserved cysteine through the conserved F or W. Each record gives: D gene, V gene, clone size, J gene, CDR3 protein, CDR3 DNA. D genes are given only for firm matches. Clone size is shown for a subset of rows, as once, few, many or a class of expanded clone.

TRBD2	TRBV13	.	TRBJ2-5	CASSLAVVREGTQYF	TGTGCCAGCAGCTTAGCAGTAGTGCGGGAGGGGACCCAGTACTTC
TRBD2	TRBV9	.	TRBJ2-7	CASSFTSGRSSSYEQYF	TGTGCCAGCAGCTTTACTAGCGGGAGGTCAAGCTCCTACGAGCAGTACTTC
.	TRBV19	.	TRBJ2-7	CASSGPEQRYYEQYF	TGTGCCAGTAGTGGCCCGGAACAGAGATACTACGAGCAGTACTTC
.	TRBV28	few	TRBJ2-3	CASSLTPGGTQYF	TGTGCCAGCAGTTTAACCCCTGGGGGTACGCAGTATTTT
.	TRBV5-5	.	TRBJ2-5	CASSLHGSAQETQYF	TGTGCCAGCAGCCTTCACGGTTCAGCGCAAGAGACCCAGTACTTC
.	TRBV28	.	TRBJ2-7	CASSSTWGSYEQYF	TGTGCCAGCAGTTCAACCTGGGGGTCCTACGAGCAGTACTTC
.	TRBV30	.	TRBJ2-7	CAWSFRQAYEQYF	TGTGCCTGGAGTTTTAGACAGGCCTACGAGCAGTACTTC
TRBD2	TRBV7-9	few	TRBJ2-7	CASSWGLGPLYEQYF	TGTGCCAGCAGCTGGGGACTAGGTCCGCTCTACGAGCAGTACTTC
.	TRBV20-1	.	TRBJ2-7	CSAPSEQYF	TGCAGTGCCCCCTCCGAGCAGTACTTC
.	TRBV2	.	TRBJ2-7	CASSGLYEQYF	TGTGCCAGCAGTGGTTTATACGAGCAGTACTTC
.	TRBV5-6	.	TRBJ1-5	CASSSAAGARQPQHF	TGTGCCAGCAGCTCGGCCGCGGGGGCGAGGCAGCCCCAGCATTTT
.	TRBV7-3	once	TRBJ2-5	CASSQDGTQYF	TGTGCCAGCAGCCAAGACGGGACCCAGTACTTC
TRBD1	TRBV27	.	TRBJ1-5	CASSMRAGGINQPQHF	TGTGCCAGCAGTATGCGGGCAGGGGGAATCAATCAGCCCCAGCATTTT
TRBD2	TRBV5-1	.	TRBJ2-7	CASSPGQLGLAGRYEQYF	TGCGCCAGCAGCCCAGGACAGCTCGGACTAGCGGGACGGTACGAGCAGTACTTC
.	TRBV7-9	.	TRBJ2-5	CASSPSRTVQETQYF	TGTGCCAGCAGCCCTTCTAGGACTGTACAAGAGACCCAGTACTTC
.	TRBV7-9	.	TRBJ2-7	CASSLASTAYEQYF	TGTGCCAGCAGCTTAGCGTCGACGGCCTACGAGCAGTACTTC
.	TRBV2	few	TRBJ1-5	CASSAGGQQSQPQHF	TGTGCCAGCAGTGCCGGAGGACAGCAGAGTCAGCCCCAGCATTTT
.	TRBV7-9	.	TRBJ1-1	CASRPAGETEAFF	TGTGCCAGCCGCCCCGCGGGCGAGACTGAAGCTTTCTTT
.	TRBV18	.	TRBJ2-5	CASSPPTTETQYF	TGTGCCAGCTCACCACCGACTACAGAGACCCAGTACTTC
.	TRBV9	.	TRBJ2-3	CASSVAGVRGTDTQYF	TGTGCCAGCAGCGTAGCGGGGGTACGGGGCACAGATACGCAGTATTTT
.	TRBV9	.	TRBJ2-2	CASSPQLTGGELFF	TGTGCCAGCAGCCCCCAACTCACCGGCGGGGAGCTGTTTTTT
.	TRBV9	.	TRBJ2-7	CASSVVSDSYEQYF	TGTGCCAGCAGCGTAGTGTCGGATTCCTACGAGCAGTACTTC
.	TRBV28	.	TRBJ1-5	CASSLWGLSNQPQHF	TGTGCCAGCAGTTTATGGGGGTTGAGCAATCAGCCCCAGCATTTT
.	TRBV12-1	.	TRBJ1-2	CASSFAQTNDGYTF	TGTGCCAGCAGCTTTGCCCAAACCAATGATGGCTACACCTTC
.	TRBV27	.	TRBJ2-1	CASGRGRSSYNEQFF	TGTGCCAGCGGTAGAGGGAGGAGCTCCTACAATGAGCAGTTCTTC
.	TRBV25-1	.	TRBJ2-7	CASSDRPSYEQYF	TGTGCCAGCAGTGATCGCCCCTCCTACGAGCAGTACTTC
TRBD2	TRBV9	.	TRBJ2-3	CASSATSGESTDTQYF	TGTGCCAGCAGCGCAACTAGCGGAGAAAGCACAGATACGCAGTATTTT
.	TRBV7-2	.	TRBJ2-5	CASSLCPCGPKWDQETQYF	TGTGCCAGCAGCCTATGTCCATGTGGCCCCAAATGGGACCAGGAGACCCAGTACTTC
.	TRBV10-3	.	TRBJ2-1	CARMSQILSYNEQFF	TGTGCCAGAATGTCGCAGATCCTCTCCTACAATGAGCAGTTCTTC
.	TRBV27	.	TRBJ2-7	CASSLTQQTPSYEQYF	TGTGCCAGCAGTTTAACTCAACAGACCCCCTCCTACGAGCAGTACTTC
.	TRBV6-6	.	TRBJ2-5	CASRERLTLPETQYF	TGTGCCAGCAGAGAGAGACTAACCCTCCCGGAGACCCAGTACTTC
TRBD2	TRBV10-3	.	TRBJ2-7	CAIRGGVGKDEQYF	TGTGCCATCAGGGGAGGGGTCGGCAAGGACGAGCAGTACTTC
.	TRBV29-1	.	TRBJ2-2	CSVAHTGELFF	TGCAGCGTTGCACACACCGGGGAGCTGTTTTTT